A single TCR beta chain is shown here with its context. The target of this receptor is not known. Base qualities were left out, and no much larger clone turns up one base away. These data are taken from a study of regulatory and conventional T cells in RAG deficiency (TCRdb year 2017). Background for the entire study: To compare the diversity and composition of the repertoires of Treg, conventional CD4+ and CD8+ T cells between RAG-deficient patients and healthy controls, the study applied high-throughput TCR beta sequencing.

The CDR3 spans 16 residues, from the cysteine through the phenylalanine. Only the CDR3 portion is preserved as DNA: 48 bases, with reading frame beginning at the first base. Reading the germline V gene (reference sequence) gives CDR1 SGHNT and CDR2 YYREEE. From V the trimming removes 4 bases and from J it removes 2 bases, while the gene matches leave 8 bases of the junction unaccounted for. The library was built by means of the immunoSEQ multiplex PCR assay. Genomic DNA from the sorted T-cell subsets was used to amplify rearranged TCR beta chain products, which were then sequenced. On the authors' methods: Shannon entropy and Simpson indices were used to measure how diverse the repertoire of productive TCR beta rearrangements was. Clonal expansion was assessed by the summed frequency of the 100 most abundant productive TCR beta clonotypes among total reads. The TRB repertoires were scored with a self-reactivity index built on which amino acids appear at CDR3beta positions 6 and 7. Two-way ANOVA was used for repertoire analyses, and Student t or Mann-Whitney tests were used for flow cytometric analyses. Not all clones reach the TCRdb copy of this immuneACCESS table, which keeps in-frame sequences only. Checked studies attribute under half of the gap to unresolved V genes and leave the rest unexplained. The V and J calls and clone size come from that table; D and trimming were worked out from the DNA. The sample table shows roughly 8,500 clones, and 85% to 95% are seen once. The ten largest clones take up 1.5% of the sample.

General findings and caveats noted by the study authors: Markedly lower Shannon entropy and higher Simpson indices were observed in RAG-deficient patients than in control T-cell subpopulations. In Omenn syndrome and CID/AS patients compared with controls, roughly 100-fold fewer unique TCR beta sequences were detected from Treg cells, versus 8 to 10-fold fewer for other subsets. Shorter CDR3 lengths were found in all patient T-cell subsets, and >85% Treg-Tconv repertoire overlap at nucleotide and amino acid level was observed in Omenn syndrome patients. For some subjects, some analyses of T-cell subsets were not performed. In Omenn syndrome patients, sorted CD25-high CD127-low cells may represent peripherally activated cells rather than bona fide Treg cells.

Before genomic DNA extraction, regulatory T cells were isolated from blood as CD4+CD25-high CD127-low cells. Repertoire analyses used eight healthy control donors as the comparison group. These same records also appear under a second study, on regulatory T cells. Taken from the second paper: For the multiplex PCR, 52 forward TRBV primers and 13 reverse TRBJ primers were used, and amplification bias was corrected with both assay-based and computational methods. Restricted unique TRB V-J pairs and skewed V and J gene usage were observed in patient repertoires, most markedly in regulatory T cells. T-cell receptor beta repertoires of sorted regulatory, conventional CD4+ and CD8+ T cells were compared between CD3G-deficient patients and healthy controls. Ficoll density separation was used to isolate peripheral blood mononuclear cells. Within the immunoSEQ assay, multiplex PCR amplified rearranged TRB loci from genomic DNA. TRB amplicons were sequenced on an Illumina HiSeq platform. Custom algorithms error-filtered the raw sequences and aligned the raw sequences to reference gene sequences, after which the immunoSEQ online tools were used for analysis. Frequencies of productive and nonproductive TRB rearrangements were assessed among unique sequences as well as among total sequences. Prism software was used to run t tests, Mann-Whitney tests or two-way ANOVA for comparisons between groups.

This sequence was found in a human donor in good health. Sequencing was performed on CD127- CD25+ CD4+ Tregs sorted from blood. Recombination linked TRBV5-4 to TRBJ2-5; TRBD1 lines up with 10 middle nucleotides. The DNA sequence follows: TGTGCCAGCAGCCGGGGCCGGACAGGGGGTCAAGAGACCCAGTACTTC. This yields the protein CASSRGRTGGQETQYF. The entire variable domain, with the stretches around the CDR3 drawn from the reference TRBV5-4 and TRBJ2-5 proteins, is ETGVTQSPTHLIKTRGQQVTLRCSSQSGHNTVSWYQQALGQGPQFIFQYYREEENGRGNFPPRFSGLQFPNYSSELNVNALELDDSALYLCASSRGRTGGQETQYFGPGTRLLVL.